These T cell receptor beta chains were read from a single sample in a study of a mutant IDH1 vaccine in newly diagnosed glioma. Data came from immunoSEQ multiplex PCR; TCRdb stores just in-frame clones and leaves some out. The table records around 59,000 clones, 75% to 95% of them present only once. Sequenced material: PBMCs, taken from a glioma patient treated with radiotherapy, temozolomide or both. The receptors here all came from a man aged 50 to 60 with glioma. Each CDR3 is given with its conserved first and last residue. A D gene is named only where the DNA matches it firmly. Only some rows state a clone size, as once, few, many or a class for expanded clones.

V gene	clone size	D gene	J gene	CDR3 DNA	CDR3 protein
TRBV5-6	once	.	TRBJ2-5	TGTGCCAGCAGCTTGTTGAGGGTGACTAATCAAGAGACCCAGTACTTC	CASSLLRVTNQETQYF
TRBV7-2	.	.	TRBJ1-5	TGTGCCAGCAGTTTCCAGGTGGGAGGTGGCAATCAGCCCCAGCATTTT	CASSFQVGGGNQPQHF
TRBV5-6	few	.	TRBJ1-4	TGTGCCAGCAGCTTACCCGCCGGTGGAAAACTGTTTTTT	CASSLPAGGKLFF
TRBV9	.	TRBD1	TRBJ2-7	TGTGCCAGCAGCGTAGAGGGACAGGGTTACGAGCAGTACTTC	CASSVEGQGYEQYF
TRBV28	.	TRBD1	TRBJ1-5	TGTGCCAGTTCCGGGACAGAAGATCAGCCCCAGCATTTT	CASSGTEDQPQHF
TRBV15	few	.	TRBJ1-5	TGTGCCACCAGCAGAGATATTCAGCCCCAGCATTTT	CATSRDIQPQHF
TRBV2	few	TRBD1	TRBJ2-3	TGTGCCAGCAGTGAACAGGGGGGCACAGATACGCAGTATTTT	CASSEQGGTDTQYF
TRBV6-6	.	.	TRBJ2-2	TGTGCCAGCTGGGGAATGGTAACCGGGGAGCTGTTTTTT	CASWGMVTGELFF
TRBV28	.	TRBD1	TRBJ1-1	TGTGCCAGCAGTCCCCCCCAGACAGGGACCACTGAAGCTTTCTTT	CASSPPQTGTTEAFF
TRBV19	.	.	TRBJ2-7	TGTGCCAGTAGTATTCGACAAAAGAGTAGCTACGAGCAGTACTTC	CASSIRQKSSYEQYF
TRBV5-1	.	.	TRBJ2-1	TGCGCCAGCTCCCGGATTTTAATCACAATGGGTGAGCAGTTCTTC	CASSRILITMGEQFF
TRBV5-1	.	TRBD1	TRBJ2-7	TGCGCCAGCAGCTCGGGACAGGGGCTCGAGCAGTACTTC	CASSSGQGLEQYF
TRBV5-1	.	.	TRBJ2-7	TGCGCCAGCAGCCGGACCGCCCGGGAGACCTCTTACGAGCAGTACTTC	CASSRTARETSYEQYF
TRBV29-1	once	.	TRBJ2-5	TGCAGCGTTGTTGCTAGCGACTACCAAGAGACCCAGTACTTC	CSVVASDYQETQYF
TRBV18	.	.	TRBJ1-2	TGTGCCAGCTCACCACCAGGGTTGTATGGCTACACCTTC	CASSPPGLYGYTF
TRBV4-2	once	TRBD1	TRBJ1-6	TGTGCCAGCAGCCAAGAGCTGGGGACAGGGGTTACTAATTCACCCCTCCACTTT	CASSQELGTGVTNSPLHF
TRBV15	.	TRBD1	TRBJ2-5	TGTGCCACCAGCAGGGGGCAGGGGGTAGAGACCCAGTACTTC	CATSRGQGVETQYF
TRBV4-2	.	TRBD2	TRBJ2-3	TGTGCCAGCAGCACTCCTATAACGACTAGCGGGGTGACAGATACGCAGTATTTT	CASSTPITTSGVTDTQYF
TRBV4-1	.	TRBD2	TRBJ2-1	TGCGCCAGCAGCCAAGATGCTAGCGGGGGCTACAATGAGCAGTTCTTC	CASSQDASGGYNEQFF
TRBV5-6	.	TRBD1	TRBJ2-1	TGTGCCAGCAGCTTCAACAGGGGGGATGAGCAGTTCTTC	CASSFNRGDEQFF
TRBV11-3	.	TRBD2	TRBJ2-1	TGTGCCAGCAGCCCTAGCGGGGTAACGAATGAGCAGTTCTTC	CASSPSGVTNEQFF
TRBV19	.	TRBD1	TRBJ1-1	TGTGCCAGTAGTATCCTGGGACAGGGAAGGACCCTCAACACTGAAGCTTTCTTT	CASSILGQGRTLNTEAFF
TRBV20-1	.	.	TRBJ2-7	TGCAGTGCTTGGTTTTACGAGCAGTACTTC	CSAWFYEQYF
TRBV7-2	.	.	TRBJ1-5	TGTGCCAGCAGCTTAGGAGGCAGCCGGGCCCAGCCCCAGCATTTT	CASSLGGSRAQPQHF
TRBV2	.	TRBD2	TRBJ2-3	TGTGCCAGCACCGGGACTAGTGTTACAGATACGCAGTATTTT	CASTGTSVTDTQYF
TRBV7-2	.	.	TRBJ2-5	TGTGCCAGCAGCCAAATGATCGAGACCCAGTACTTC	CASSQMIETQYF
TRBV6-1	.	.	TRBJ1-3	TGTGCCAGCAGTTTCCCCAGGGGTGTTGGAAACACCATATATTTT	CASSFPRGVGNTIYF
TRBV9	.	TRBD1	TRBJ1-3	TGTGCCAGCAGCTCGGGACAGGGGGCCTTAGCTGGAAACACCATATATTTT	CASSSGQGALAGNTIYF
TRBV5-1	.	.	TRBJ1-2	TGCGCCAGCAGCCCGAGACCCATCGATGGCTACACCTTC	CASSPRPIDGYTF
TRBV4-3	.	TRBD1	TRBJ2-3	TGCGCCAGCAGCCAAATCCCCAGGACAGGGCCCACAGATACGCAGTATTTT	CASSQIPRTGPTDTQYF
TRBV4-2	.	.	TRBJ1-1	TGTGCCAGCAGCCAAGCCCGCCAGGGGCCTGACACTGAAGCTTTCTTT	CASSQARQGPDTEAFF
TRBV7-2	.	.	TRBJ1-5	TGTGCCAGCAGCTCACCGGGAGGTTATAGCAATCAGCCCCAGCATTTT	CASSSPGGYSNQPQHF
TRBV6-1	.	TRBD2	TRBJ2-3	TGTGCCAGTGGGGGGCTAGCGGGAGGAGATACGCAGTATTTT	CASGGLAGGDTQYF
TRBV29-1	.	.	TRBJ2-7	TGCAGCGTTGAAGAAAGGCCCTACGAGCAGTACTTC	CSVEERPYEQYF
TRBV7-2	.	.	TRBJ2-7	TGTGCCAGCAGCTTAGTGAGGCCGCCCGAAAGACCCTACGAGCAGTACTTC	CASSLVRPPERPYEQYF
TRBV5-4	.	.	TRBJ2-2	TGTGCCAGCAGCGCGGACACCACCGGGGAGCTGTTTTTT	CASSADTTGELFF
TRBV2	once	.	TRBJ1-5	TGTGCCAGCAGTGAAGCGGGTCCCAATCAGCCCCAGCATTTT	CASSEAGPNQPQHF
TRBV7-9	.	TRBD2	TRBJ2-5	TGTGCCAGCAGCTTATACAGTCGCGGGGGGACCCAGTACTTC	CASSLYSRGGTQYF
TRBV28	.	TRBD1	TRBJ1-3	TGTGCCAGCAGTGCACCCCCGGGACAGTGGAAAGGAAACACCATATATTTT	CASSAPPGQWKGNTIYF
TRBV11-1	.	.	TRBJ1-1	TGTGCCAGCAGCAAGACCAGGGGATTGAACACTGAAGCTTTCTTT	CASSKTRGLNTEAFF
TRBV7-9	.	TRBD1	TRBJ1-1	TGTGCCAGCAGCTTAGGGGGCAGGGGGAGAACTGAAGCTTTCTTT	CASSLGGRGRTEAFF
TRBV6-6	.	.	TRBJ1-1	TGTGCCAGCACCATAGGTGGGGGCATGAACACTGAAGCTTTCTTT	CASTIGGGMNTEAFF
TRBV27	once	TRBD1	TRBJ2-1	TGTGCCAGCAGAAAAGGGGACAGGCAGTTCTTC	CASRKGDRQFF
TRBV5-1	.	.	TRBJ2-5	TGCGCCAGCAGCTTGGGGACAGTTATTCAAGAGACCCAGTACTTC	CASSLGTVIQETQYF
TRBV2	.	.	TRBJ1-5	TGTGCCAGCAGTTTACACCGGCAGGGCAATCAGCCCCAGCATTTT	CASSLHRQGNQPQHF